This TCR beta chain was found in a study of shared clonotypes between healthy human individuals. At the level of the study: Donor composition was a couple of women and a few men, aged 18 to 49. General study findings and limits: Approximately 4.6% of naive CD4 clonotypes were common to several donors.

For every subset, genomic DNA was evenly distributed across several immunoSEQ plates. Profiled with immunoSEQ multiplex PCR; TCRdb holds only in-frame clones, not every one. The table records about 680,000 clones, about 74% of them present only once. Looked up from germline, CDR1 is MNHNY and CDR2 is SVGAGI (reference sequence). V shed 7 bases and J shed 3 bases, with 16 bases lying between them. This CDR3 is built from 15 residues. This clone came up a few times. Its antigen is unknown. This TCR came from a young woman in good health. J is TRBJ1-5 and V is TRBV6-6; unclear D gene. Material for sequencing was memory CD4+ T cells sorted from blood. The subset was: CD45RA-negative fraction. In DNA form, the CDR3 reads TGTGCCAGCACCGGGCTTAGAATAGACAATCAGCCCCAGCATTTT. This gives the protein CASTGLRIDNQPQHF.